The subject of this entry is one TCR beta chain. This specimen comes from a study of control samples from healthy donors and cancer patients. The V gene's germline CDR1 is LNHDA and CDR2 SQIVND (reference sequence). V trimming: 3 bases; J trimming: 5 bases; junction bases outside the gene matches: 4. The CDR3 extends over 14 amino acids. Measured with immunoSEQ multiplex PCR; TCRdb has only the in-frame clones, and not every one. The sample yields roughly 86,000 clones, about nine tenths seen once. V and J are TRBV19 and TRBJ1-1, with TRBD1 identical over 9 bases. The receptor's source is a young woman in good health. The sequenced material came from blood. The CDR3 DNA is TGTGCCAGTAGTATTAAGACAGGGGGAACTGAAGCTTTCTTT. It codes for CASSIKTGGTEAFF. The variable domain in full, with the rest retrieved from reference TRBV19 and TRBJ1-1, is DGGITQSPKYLFRKEGQNVTLSCEQNLNHDAMYWYRQDPGQGLRLIYYSQIVNDFQKGDIAEGYSVSREKKESFPLTVTSAQKNPTAFYLCASSIKTGGTEAFFGQGTRLTVV.